The rows below give T cell receptor beta chains drawn from one sample of a study of T cells in Graves' hyperthyroidism and ophthalmopathy. TCRdb processed the multiplex PCR reads anew with MiXCR; each CDR3 protein has one entry. The data hold 250,000 to 400,000 distinct CDR3 sequences, with roughly an eighth observed a single time. Sequenced input: blood. The receptors shown here come from a woman between 35 and 50 years old with Graves' ophthalmopathy. Each CDR3 is given with its conserved first and last residue. A D gene is named only where the DNA matches it firmly. Size is omitted from some rows. Given values are once, few, many or a class for expanded clones.

v_call: TRBV11-2
clone_size: NA
j_call: TRBJ2-7
d_call: NA
cdr3_nt: TGTGCCAGCAGCTTAGAACAGCCTTATTCCTACGAGCAGTACTTC
cdr3_aa: CASSLEQPYSYEQYF

v_call: TRBV10-3
clone_size: many
j_call: TRBJ2-7
d_call: TRBD1
cdr3_nt: TGTGCCATCAGGGACCACAGGGGTAAGGACGAGCAGTACTTC
cdr3_aa: CAIRDHRGKDEQYF

v_call: TRBV3-1
clone_size: NA
j_call: TRBJ2-7
d_call: NA
cdr3_nt: TGTGCCAGCAGCCAAGCCGCCGGGACCAGGGTAAGAGACGAGCAGTACTTC
cdr3_aa: CASSQAAGTRVRDEQYF

v_call: TRBV28
clone_size: many
j_call: TRBJ1-3
d_call: NA
cdr3_nt: TGTGCCAGCAGTTTCTCGGACAGAAAAGCTGGAAACACCATATATTTT
cdr3_aa: CASSFSDRKAGNTIYF

v_call: TRBV24-1
clone_size: many
j_call: TRBJ2-1
d_call: NA
cdr3_nt: TGTGCCACCAGTGAAACTTCCCTAGCCGGCTCCTACAATGAGCAGTTCTTC
cdr3_aa: CATSETSLAGSYNEQFF

v_call: TRBV13
clone_size: few
j_call: TRBJ1-2
d_call: NA
cdr3_nt: TGTGCCAGCAGCTTAGGACCTCGCGGGGGTCCTAACTATGGCTACACCTTC
cdr3_aa: CASSLGPRGGPNYGYTF

v_call: TRBV7-7
clone_size: few
j_call: TRBJ2-3
d_call: TRBD2
cdr3_nt: TGTGCTAGCAGCCCCCCAGCGGGAGTGGGATGGGACACAGATACGCAGTATTTT
cdr3_aa: CASSPPAGVGWDTDTQYF

v_call: TRBV30
clone_size: few
j_call: TRBJ1-2
d_call: NA
cdr3_nt: TGTGCCTGGAGTGTATCTCATGGCTACACCTTC
cdr3_aa: CAWSVSHGYTF

v_call: TRBV20-1
clone_size: few
j_call: TRBJ2-7
d_call: NA
cdr3_nt: TGCAGTGCTAGAAGTAGGGGGTCAGTTAGCTACGAGCAGTACTTC
cdr3_aa: CSARSRGSVSYEQYF

v_call: TRBV6-1
clone_size: NA
j_call: TRBJ1-5
d_call: NA
cdr3_nt: TGTGCCAGCAGTGAAAATCTGTCCTGGGTCCGTCGGCCCCAGCATTTT
cdr3_aa: CASSENLSWVRRPQHF

v_call: TRBV5-6
clone_size: few
j_call: TRBJ1-2
d_call: TRBD1
cdr3_nt: TGTGCCAGCAGCTCCGGACAGGGGGCGGGAAGCTATGGCTACACCTTC
cdr3_aa: CASSSGQGAGSYGYTF